What follows are 9 T cell receptor beta chains derived from one specimen sequenced in a study of response to subunit inactivated influenza vaccine. TCRdb ran MiXCR on the RT-PCR reads and lists one entry per CDR3 protein. The sample includes roughly 500,000 distinct CDR3 sequences, around 25% seen only once; the top ten take approximately 2%. The sequences come from CD4+ T cells sorted from PBMCs, collected more than 4 days after vaccination. The receptors come from a man over 45 who received an inactivated influenza vaccine.

The rearrangement uses TRBV10-1 and TRBJ2-2; possibly TRBD2 for D (5 bases). The CDR3 runs 15 residues. Germline lookup yields CDR1 WNHNN and CDR2 SYGVQD (reference sequence). V lost 2 bases to trimming and J lost 0 bases, with 7 bases between them. Written as DNA, the CDR3 is TGCGCCAGCAGTGAGGAGGGAACGAACACCGGGGAGCTGTTTTTT. This encodes CASSEEGTNTGELFF.

This clonotype has a handful of counts. The rearrangement joins TRBV28 to TRBJ2-3; 9 bases fit TRBD2. The CDR3 totals 17 residues. V was pared by 4 bases and J by 3 bases, with 11 bases of the junction left unmatched. Germline CDR1 MDHEN, CDR2 SYDVKM. CDR3 loop: CASSSSRSGRRTDTQYF. CDR3 DNA sequence: TGTGCCAGCAGTTCCTCCCGTAGCGGGAGACGGACAGATACGCAGTATTTT.

The CDR3 coding sequence is TGTGCCAGCTCACCGAAGCACGCCGGGGAGCTGTTTTTT. This translates into CASSPKHAGELFF. This chain uses TRBV18 with TRBJ2-2; D uncertain. Trimming took 3 bases from V and 6 from J, leaving 8 bases between them. CDR3 length: 13 amino acids. Germline V gene data show CDR1 as KGHSH and CDR2 as LQKENI. Full variable domain (outside the CDR3, taken from reference TRBV18 and TRBJ2-2): NAGVMQNPRHLVRRRGQEARLRCSPMKGHSHVYWYRQLPEEGLKFMVYLQKENIIDESGMPKERFSAEFPKEGPSILRIQQVVRGDSAAYFCASSPKHAGELFFGEGSRLTVL.

V gene TRBV30 combines with J gene TRBJ2-1, with D perhaps TRBD2 (6 bases). Trimming removed 4 bases at V and 9 bases at J, with 16 bases between. The CDR3 is 13 amino acids. In germline, CDR1 is GTSNPN, CDR2 SVGIG (reference sequence). The CDR3 nucleotides are TGTGCCTGGAAGGTTGGAGGGTTGGGTGAGCAGTTCTTC. Protein: CAWKVGGLGEQFF.

The chain links TRBV20-1 to TRBJ2-1; 9 bases match TRBD1. The CDR3 extends over 15 amino acids. CDR1 DFQATT and CDR2 SNEGSKA come from the germline V gene (reference sequence). The V gene end was trimmed by 6 bases and the J gene end by 6 bases; junction bases not matched to a gene: 12. CDR3 DNA: TGCAGTGCGCAGAGCCTCCGGGACAGGGTCAATGAGCAGTTCTTC. Protein: CSAQSLRDRVNEQFF.

This clonotype was counted at least ten times. The CDR3 nucleotides read TGTGCCAGCAGCTCCGACTGGACTAGCGGGGCTTACTCGAAGACCCAGTACTTC. Amino acid sequence: CASSSDWTSGAYSKTQYF. The rearrangement links TRBV11-2 to TRBJ2-5; 12 nucleotides align to TRBD2. Germline V lookup: CDR1 SGHAT, CDR2 FQNNGV. The CDR3 is made up of 18 amino acids. The V and J ends lost 4 bases and 6 bases, in that order; junction bases with no gene match: 15. Variable domain in full (rest from reference TRBV11-2 and TRBJ2-5): EAGVAQSPRYKIIEKRQSVAFWCNPISGHATLYWYQQILGQGPKLLIQFQNNGVVDDSQLPKDRFSAERLKGVDSTLKIQPAKLEDSAVYLCASSSDWTSGAYSKTQYFGPGTRLLVL.

This clonotype was counted at least ten times. CDR3 amino acids: CASSLAQNTGELFF. The DNA of the CDR3 is TGTGCCAGCAGCTTGGCACAGAACACCGGGGAGCTGTTTTTT. J is TRBJ2-2 and V is TRBV5-8, with D unclear. Germline V gene sequence: CDR1 SGHTS, CDR2 YDEGEE. Deletions cut 0 bases from V and 1 base from J, with 4 bases between. This CDR3 spans 14 amino acids.

This clonotype was detected many times. The V gene is TRBV12-3 or TRBV12-4, the J gene TRBJ2-3, with a possible D match to TRBD2 (5 bases). CDR3 length equals 14 residues. Between the trimmed V and J ends, which lost 5 bases and 0 bases, there was a span of 9 bases. The CDR3 DNA is TGTGCCAGCAGTATCGGACTGAGCACAGATACGCAGTATTTT. Protein sequence: CASSIGLSTDTQYF.

This clonotype appeared a few times. The chain uses TRBV11-2 and TRBJ2-5; 7 nucleotides agree with TRBD1. Unmatched junction bases numbered 4, after V lost 5 bases and J lost 1 base. Germline assignment: CDR1 SGHAT and CDR2 FQNNGV. This CDR3 spans 14 amino acids. This CDR3 reads CASSAYRGQETQYF. Here the CDR3 DNA reads TGTGCCAGCAGCGCCTACAGGGGCCAAGAGACCCAGTACTTC.